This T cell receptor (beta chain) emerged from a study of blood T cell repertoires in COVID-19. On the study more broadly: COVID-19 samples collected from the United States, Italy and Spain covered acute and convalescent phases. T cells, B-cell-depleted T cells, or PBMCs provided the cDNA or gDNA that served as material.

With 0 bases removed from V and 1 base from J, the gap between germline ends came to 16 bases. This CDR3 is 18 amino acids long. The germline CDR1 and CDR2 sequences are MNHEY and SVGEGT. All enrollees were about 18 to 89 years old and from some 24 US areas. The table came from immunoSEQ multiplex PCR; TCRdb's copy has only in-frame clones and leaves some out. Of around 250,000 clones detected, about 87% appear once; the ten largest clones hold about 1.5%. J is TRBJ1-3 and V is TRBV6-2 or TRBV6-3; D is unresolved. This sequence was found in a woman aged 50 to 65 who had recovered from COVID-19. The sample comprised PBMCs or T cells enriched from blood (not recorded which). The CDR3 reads CASSYSSTGSGSGNTIYF. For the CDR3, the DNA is TGTGCCAGCAGTTACTCGAGTACCGGGTCCGGATCTGGAAACACCATATATTTT.